The present entry profiles one TCR beta chain with its context. Its specificity is not known. Germline values: CDR1 KGHSH, CDR2 LQKENI. The CDR3 has 19 amino acids. Trimming took 3 bases from V and 4 from J, leaving 25 bases between them. These data originate in a study of cytomegalovirus exposure and HLA in healthy donors. Study overall: Early released data had tens of millions of unique TCRs, all coming from HLA-typed donors. Regarding the study as a whole: With later analysis, a missense DCLRE1C variant became linked to TCR beta V- and J-gene trimming. Later analysis placed DRB1 highest and HLA-C lowest in TCR association rates, which differed by HLA locus.

The PCR had 60 Vbeta and 13 Jbeta primers. Sequencing used immunoSEQ multiplex PCR; TCRdb keeps in-frame clones, though not all of them. The profile shows 140,000 or so clones, over 75% of them singletons. The donors, nominally healthy at sampling, likely had unrecorded immune exposures. The rearrangement joins TRBV18 to TRBJ2-1; perhaps TRBD2 as D (5 bases). The TCR originated in a female donor in good health and CMV-seronegative. Sequenced: PBMCs. CDR3 residues: CASSPTGLVGPSGYNEQFF. The DNA for the CDR3 is TGTGCCAGCTCACCTACGGGGTTGGTTGGCCCGAGCGGTTACAATGAGCAGTTCTTC.